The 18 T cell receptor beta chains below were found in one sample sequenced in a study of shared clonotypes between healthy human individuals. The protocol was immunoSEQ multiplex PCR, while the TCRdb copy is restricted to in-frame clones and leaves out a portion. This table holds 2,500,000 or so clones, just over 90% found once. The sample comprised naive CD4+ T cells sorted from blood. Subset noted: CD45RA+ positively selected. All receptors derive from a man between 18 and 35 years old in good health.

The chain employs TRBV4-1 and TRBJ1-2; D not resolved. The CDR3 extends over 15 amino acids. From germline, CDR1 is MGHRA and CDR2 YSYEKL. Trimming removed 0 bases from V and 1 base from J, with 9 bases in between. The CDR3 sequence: CASSQEVSVNYGYTF. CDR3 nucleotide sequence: TGCGCCAGCAGCCAAGAAGTCTCAGTTAACTATGGCTACACCTTC.

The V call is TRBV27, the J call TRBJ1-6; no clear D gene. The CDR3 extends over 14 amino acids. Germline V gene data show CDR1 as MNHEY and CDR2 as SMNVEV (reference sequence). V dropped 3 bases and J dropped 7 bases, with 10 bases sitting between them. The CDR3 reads CASSFLLGNSPLHF. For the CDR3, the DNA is TGTGCCAGCAGTTTCCTACTCGGAAATTCACCCCTCCACTTT.

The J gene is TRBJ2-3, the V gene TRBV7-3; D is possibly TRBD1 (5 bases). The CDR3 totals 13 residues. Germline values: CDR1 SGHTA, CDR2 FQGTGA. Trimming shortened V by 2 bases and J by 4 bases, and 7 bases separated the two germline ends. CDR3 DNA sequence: TGTGCCAGCAGCTTACTGGGGCCAGATACGCAGTATTTT. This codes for CASSLLGPDTQYF.

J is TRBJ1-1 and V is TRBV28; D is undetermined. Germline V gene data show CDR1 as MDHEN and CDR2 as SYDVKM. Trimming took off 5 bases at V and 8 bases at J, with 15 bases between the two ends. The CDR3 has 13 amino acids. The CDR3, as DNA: TGTGCCAGCAGTCCAGAGTGGAGGGCCGAAGCTTTCTTT. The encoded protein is CASSPEWRAEAFF.

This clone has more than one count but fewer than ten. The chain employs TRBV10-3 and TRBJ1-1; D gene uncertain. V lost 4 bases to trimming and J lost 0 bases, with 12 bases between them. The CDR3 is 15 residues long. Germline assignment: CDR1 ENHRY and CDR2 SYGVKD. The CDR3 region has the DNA TGTGCCATCAGTGCACTGTCGGGGTTGAACACTGAAGCTTTCTTT. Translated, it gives CAISALSGLNTEAFF.

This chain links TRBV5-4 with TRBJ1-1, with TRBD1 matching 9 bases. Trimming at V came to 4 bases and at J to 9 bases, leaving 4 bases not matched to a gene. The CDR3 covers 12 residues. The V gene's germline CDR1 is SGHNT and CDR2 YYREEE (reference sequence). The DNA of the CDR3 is TGTGCCAGCAGCAGGGACAGGGTGAAAGCTTTCTTT. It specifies CASSRDRVKAFF.

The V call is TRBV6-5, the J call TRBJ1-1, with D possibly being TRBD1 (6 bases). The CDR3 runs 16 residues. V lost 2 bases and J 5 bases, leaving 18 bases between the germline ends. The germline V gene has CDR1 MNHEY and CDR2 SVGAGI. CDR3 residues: CASSYLLGQGRTEAFF. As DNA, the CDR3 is TGTGCCAGCAGTTACCTTTTGGGACAAGGGAGAACTGAAGCTTTCTTT.

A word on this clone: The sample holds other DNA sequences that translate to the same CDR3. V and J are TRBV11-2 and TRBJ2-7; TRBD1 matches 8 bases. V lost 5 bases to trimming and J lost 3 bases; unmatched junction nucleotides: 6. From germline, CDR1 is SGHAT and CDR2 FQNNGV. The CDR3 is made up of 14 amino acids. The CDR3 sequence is CASSPGTGIYEQYF. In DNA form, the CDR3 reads TGTGCCAGCAGCCCCGGGACAGGCATCTACGAGCAGTACTTC.

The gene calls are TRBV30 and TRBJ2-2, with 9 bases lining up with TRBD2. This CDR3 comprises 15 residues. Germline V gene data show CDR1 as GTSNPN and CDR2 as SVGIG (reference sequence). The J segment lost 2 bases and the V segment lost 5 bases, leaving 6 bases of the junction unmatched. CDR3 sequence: CAWGTSPFNTGELFF. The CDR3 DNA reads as TGTGCCTGGGGGACTAGCCCTTTCAACACCGGGGAGCTGTTTTTT.

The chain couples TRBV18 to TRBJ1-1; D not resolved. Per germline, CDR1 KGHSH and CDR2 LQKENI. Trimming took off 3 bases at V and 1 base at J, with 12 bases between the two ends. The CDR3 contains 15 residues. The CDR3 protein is CASSPANWQNTEAFF. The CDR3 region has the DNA TGTGCCAGCTCACCCGCTAATTGGCAGAACACTGAAGCTTTCTTT.

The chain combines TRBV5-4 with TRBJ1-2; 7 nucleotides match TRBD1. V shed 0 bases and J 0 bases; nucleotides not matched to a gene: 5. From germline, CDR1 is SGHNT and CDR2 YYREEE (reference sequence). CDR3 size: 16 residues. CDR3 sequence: CASSLGRDSANYGYTF. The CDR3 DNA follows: TGTGCCAGCAGCTTGGGCCGGGACAGCGCTAACTATGGCTACACCTTC.

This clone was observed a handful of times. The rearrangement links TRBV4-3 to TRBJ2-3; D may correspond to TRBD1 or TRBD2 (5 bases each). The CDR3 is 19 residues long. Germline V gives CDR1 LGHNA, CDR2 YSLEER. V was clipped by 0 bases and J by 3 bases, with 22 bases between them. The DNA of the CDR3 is TGCGCCAGCAGCCAAGATGTGACGGGACCCATCCTAAAAACAGATACGCAGTATTTT. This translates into CASSQDVTGPILKTDTQYF.

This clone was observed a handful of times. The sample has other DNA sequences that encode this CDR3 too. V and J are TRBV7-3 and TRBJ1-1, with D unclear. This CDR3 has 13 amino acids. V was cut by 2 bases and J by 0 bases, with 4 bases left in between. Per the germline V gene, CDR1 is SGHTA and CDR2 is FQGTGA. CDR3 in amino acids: CASSLSLNTEAFF. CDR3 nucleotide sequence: TGTGCCAGCAGCTTATCCCTGAACACTGAAGCTTTCTTT.

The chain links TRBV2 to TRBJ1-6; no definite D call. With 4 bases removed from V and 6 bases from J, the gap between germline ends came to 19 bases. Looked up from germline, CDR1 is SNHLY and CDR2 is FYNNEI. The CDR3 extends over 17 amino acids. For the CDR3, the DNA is TGTGCCAGCAGTGGATCGGGTCAAGCGGGATTTAATTCACCCCTCCACTTT. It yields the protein CASSGSGQAGFNSPLHF.

Here the CDR3 reads CASSPPRGTSGQYF. The CDR3 coding sequence is TGCGCCAGCAGTCCCCCGCGGGGGACCTCTGGGCAGTACTTC. The gene calls are TRBV23-1 and TRBJ2-7; TRBD2 matches at 7 bases. TRBV23-1 has ORF status, its function being uncertain. The V gene end was trimmed by 4 bases and the J gene end by 9 bases; junction bases not matched to a gene: 12. CDR3 length: 14 residues.

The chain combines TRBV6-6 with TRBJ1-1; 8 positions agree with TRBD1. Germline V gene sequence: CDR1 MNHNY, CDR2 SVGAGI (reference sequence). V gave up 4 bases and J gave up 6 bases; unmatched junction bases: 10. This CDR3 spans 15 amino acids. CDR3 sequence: CASSSSGQAYAEAFF. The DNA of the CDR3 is TGTGCCAGCAGTTCATCGGGACAGGCCTACGCTGAAGCTTTCTTT.

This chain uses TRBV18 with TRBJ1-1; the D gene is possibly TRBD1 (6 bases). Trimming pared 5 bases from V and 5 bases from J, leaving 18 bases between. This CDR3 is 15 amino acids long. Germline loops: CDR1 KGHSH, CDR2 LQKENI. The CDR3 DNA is TGTGCCAGCTCAGGGGGGGCAATGTTCAGGACTGAAGCTTTCTTT. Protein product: CASSGGAMFRTEAFF.

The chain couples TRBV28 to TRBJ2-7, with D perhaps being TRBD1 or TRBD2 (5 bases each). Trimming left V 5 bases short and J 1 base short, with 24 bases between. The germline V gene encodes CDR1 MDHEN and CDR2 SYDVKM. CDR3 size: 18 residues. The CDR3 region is CASSAWSSWDGPSYEQYF. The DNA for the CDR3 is TGTGCCAGCAGTGCTTGGAGCTCTTGGGACGGTCCTTCCTACGAGCAGTACTTC.